This TCR beta chain is from a study of blood T cell repertoires in COVID-19. For the study at large: Collection of acute and convalescent COVID-19 samples took place in the United States, Italy and Spain.

Profiling relied on immunoSEQ multiplex PCR, and the TCRdb table lists in-frame clones only, not all of them. Of over 200,000 clones listed, around 83% are singletons. The germline gives CDR1 SQVTM, CDR2 ANQGSEA. The CDR3 extends over 14 amino acids. The V end was cut by 2 bases, the J end by 4 bases, with 11 bases between. This chain connects TRBV29-1 to TRBJ2-2; the D gene is possibly TRBD1 (6 bases). This clonotype was sampled from a woman aged 50 to 60 with acute or convalescent COVID-19. Sequenced input: peripheral blood. This chain's CDR3 is CSVERAGATGELFF. Written as DNA, the CDR3 is TGCAGCGTTGAAAGGGCAGGGGCCACCGGGGAGCTGTTTTTT.